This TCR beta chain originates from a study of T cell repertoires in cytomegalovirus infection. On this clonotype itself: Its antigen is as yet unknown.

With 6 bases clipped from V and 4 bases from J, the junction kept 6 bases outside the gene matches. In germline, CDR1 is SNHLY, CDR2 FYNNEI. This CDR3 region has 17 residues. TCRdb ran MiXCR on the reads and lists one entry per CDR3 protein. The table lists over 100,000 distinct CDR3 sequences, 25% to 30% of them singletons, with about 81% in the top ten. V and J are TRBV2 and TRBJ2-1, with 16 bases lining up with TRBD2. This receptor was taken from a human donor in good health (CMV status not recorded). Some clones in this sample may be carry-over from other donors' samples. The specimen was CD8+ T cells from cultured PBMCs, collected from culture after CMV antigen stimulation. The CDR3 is CASSGTSGGARYNEQFF. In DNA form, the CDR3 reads TGTGCCAGCAGCGGGACTAGCGGGGGGGCGCGGTACAATGAGCAGTTCTTC.